This TCR beta chain was profiled in a study of T cell repertoires in cytomegalovirus infection. The study, taken as a whole, reports: Identification of carriers of CMV plus the relevant HLA was performed using cumulative public TCR beta family frequency.

This clonotype was observed a few times. Antigen: not known. MiXCR, run by TCRdb on the reads, gives a single entry per CDR3 protein. Of about 740,000 distinct CDR3 sequences detected, around 32% appear once; the ten largest clones hold around a sixth. This CDR3 contains 12 residues. Germline loops: CDR1 ENHRY, CDR2 SYGVKD. V dropped 7 bases and J dropped 3 bases, with 10 bases sitting between them. The sequence was collected from a human donor in good health (CMV status not recorded). Some clones in this sample may be carry-over from other donors' samples. This sequence joins TRBV10-3 and TRBJ2-7, with D unresolved. The source material was cultured PBMCs, sampled from culture after CMV antigen stimulation. CDR3 nucleotides: TGTGCCATCATGGGCCTTGGCTACGAGCAGTACTTC. Its protein is CAIMGLGYEQYF.